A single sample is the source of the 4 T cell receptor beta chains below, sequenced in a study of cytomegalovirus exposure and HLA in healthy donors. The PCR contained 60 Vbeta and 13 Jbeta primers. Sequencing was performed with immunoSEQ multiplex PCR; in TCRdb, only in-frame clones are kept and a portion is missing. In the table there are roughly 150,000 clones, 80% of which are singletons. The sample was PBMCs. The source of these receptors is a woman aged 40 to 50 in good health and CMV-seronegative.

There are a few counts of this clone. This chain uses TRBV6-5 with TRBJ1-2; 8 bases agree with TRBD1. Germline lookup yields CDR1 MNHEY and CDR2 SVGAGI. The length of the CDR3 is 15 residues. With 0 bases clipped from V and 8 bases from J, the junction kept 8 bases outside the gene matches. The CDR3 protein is CASSYSDQGARGYTF. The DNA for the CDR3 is TGTGCCAGCAGTTACTCGGACCAGGGGGCTAGGGGCTACACCTTC.

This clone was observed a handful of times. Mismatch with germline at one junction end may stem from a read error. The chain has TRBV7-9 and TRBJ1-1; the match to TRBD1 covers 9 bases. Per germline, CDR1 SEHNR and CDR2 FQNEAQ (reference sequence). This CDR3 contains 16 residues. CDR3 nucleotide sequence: TGTTCCAGCAGCTTAATGACAGGGGGGAGGAACACTGAAGCTTTCTTT. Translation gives CSSSLMTGGRNTEAFF.

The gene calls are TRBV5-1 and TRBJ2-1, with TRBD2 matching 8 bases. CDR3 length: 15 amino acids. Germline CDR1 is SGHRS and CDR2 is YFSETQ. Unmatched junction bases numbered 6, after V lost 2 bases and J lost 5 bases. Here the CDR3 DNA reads TGCGCCAGCAGCTTTCCCGGGGGGGCACACAATGAGCAGTTCTTC. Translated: CASSFPGGAHNEQFF.

The CDR3 region has the DNA TGTGCCAGCAGTAATCGTCCCGGGACAGGGGAATCTAATGAAAAACTGTTTTTT. It yields the protein CASSNRPGTGESNEKLFF. The rearrangement links TRBV2 to TRBJ1-4; 10 nucleotides agree with TRBD1. Unmatched junction bases numbered 12, after V lost 5 bases and J lost 3 bases. Germline V gene lookup returns CDR1 SNHLY and CDR2 FYNNEI. The CDR3 runs to 18 residues.